This note documents a single T cell receptor beta chain sequence. The antigen remains undetermined. Trimming removed 4 bases from V and 0 bases from J, with 11 bases in between. Germline CDR1 reads LNHNV; CDR2 reads YYDKDF (reference sequence). The CDR3 has 15 residues. The data are from a study of cytomegalovirus exposure and HLA in healthy donors. Whole-study results and caveats: Prior analysis indicated that the majority of TCR beta V segments exhibited productivity approximately 87% or approximately 30% of the time. The listing of some 170 TCR beta chains classed them as cytomegalovirus-associated. Within the data, a cluster of highly shared sequence variants was likely a sequencing artifact. Presence/absence results assume similar sequencing depth per donor, which may not hold.

PCR primers comprised 60 Vbeta and 13 Jbeta primers. Repertoires were generated with immunoSEQ multiplex PCR, while TCRdb's copy carries only in-frame clones and drops some. The sample consists of some 200,000 clones, more than 75% of them appearing once. The sequence was obtained from a woman younger than 35 in good health and CMV-seronegative. The sequenced sample consisted of PBMCs. The chain joins TRBV15 to TRBJ2-3, with a weak D call TRBD1 (5 bases). The CDR3 region is CATSIQAPSTDTQYF. The CDR3 nucleotides read TGTGCCACCAGCATACAGGCCCCCAGCACAGATACGCAGTATTTT.